The 21 T cell receptor beta chains given below trace back to one sample, sequenced in a study of Graves' ophthalmopathy and Graves' hyperthyroidism. Amplifying from RNA transcripts, the study obtained TCR beta CDR3 regions. HTBI-primed first-round RT-PCR preceded second-round multiplex PCR. TCRdb re-analysed the multiplex PCR reads in MiXCR, keeping a single row per CDR3 protein. Altogether more than 1,000,000 distinct CDR3 sequences are present, approximately 35% being singletons, with the ten largest covering over 8.5%. Sequences were obtained from peripheral blood or thyroid tissue (not recorded which). These receptors all stem from an adult man with Graves' hyperthyroidism.

The chain joins TRBV9 to TRBJ2-2, with TRBD2 as a possible D gene (5 bases). The ends were cut back, 3 bases at V and 6 bases at J, with 15 bases in the middle. The CDR3 is 15 residues long. CDR1 is SGDLS and CDR2 is YYNGEE in the germline V gene. The CDR3 DNA is TGTGCCAGCAGCGCCGGGGTCATGGGTCCCGGGGAGCTGTTTTTT. It yields the protein CASSAGVMGPGELFF.

As to this clonotype: A much larger clone sits a single nucleotide away, making a read error possible. This chain uses TRBV6-6 with TRBJ1-1, with D tentatively TRBD1 (5 bases). Germline CDR1 reads MNHNY; CDR2 reads SVGAGI (reference sequence). The CDR3 totals 12 residues. This CDR3 reads CASTNRNTEALF. Here the CDR3 DNA reads TGTGCCAGCACAAACAGGAACACTGAAGCTCTCTTT.

The V and J genes are TRBV7-6 and TRBJ2-7, with D possibly TRBD2 on 5 matching bases. CDR3 length equals 16 residues. Germline values: CDR1 SGHVS, CDR2 FNYEAQ. Deletions cut 2 bases from V and 0 bases from J, with 14 bases between. CDR3 DNA: TGTGCCAGCAGCTTAATTACCGGGGTGACCTCCTACGAGCAGTACTTC. Translating gives CASSLITGVTSYEQYF.

This clonotype was recorded at least ten times. The chain recombines TRBV7-6 with TRBJ1-5; D is perhaps TRBD1 (5 bases). This CDR3 is 14 amino acids long. Deletions cut 4 bases from V and 6 bases from J, with 13 bases between. Germline values: CDR1 SGHVS, CDR2 FNYEAQ. CDR3 DNA: TGTGCCAGCAGCTCCTCGCAGGGAAGTCAGCCCCAGCATTTT. This translates into CASSSSQGSQPQHF.

The sample holds many counts of this clonotype. The chain recombines TRBV12-3 or TRBV12-4 with TRBJ1-1; no definite D call. This CDR3 is built from 14 residues. Trimming took 3 bases from V and 3 from J, leaving 11 bases between them. CDR3 nucleotide sequence: TGTGCCAGCAGTTTCGGACGGTTGCACACTGAAGCTTTCTTT. This sequence encodes CASSFGRLHTEAFF.

This clonotype was seen at least ten times. This sequence joins TRBV20-1 and TRBJ1-1; D remains ambiguous. The CDR3 runs to 13 residues. The ends were cut back, 3 bases at V and 4 bases at J, with 12 bases in the middle. Germline CDR1 and CDR2: DFQATT and SNEGSKA (reference sequence). CDR3 in DNA: TGCAGTGCTAGTTCCAGCCGGGTCACTGAAGCTTTCTTT. Translated: CSASSSRVTEAFF.

This clonotype has more than one count but fewer than ten. This rearrangement joins TRBV7-8 to TRBJ2-3, with TRBD1 matching 8 bases. V shed 1 base, J shed 5 bases, and the junction held 5 bases outside the gene matches. CDR1 is SGHVS and CDR2 is FQNEAQ in the germline V gene. The CDR3 has 15 residues. The CDR3 coding sequence is TGTGCCAGCAGCTTAGGGACAGGGTGGATAGATACGCAGTATTTT. It is translated as CASSLGTGWIDTQYF.

This clonotype was counted ten times or more. The chain uses TRBV11-2 and TRBJ2-5, with D possibly being TRBD1 or TRBD2 (6 bases each). Germline CDR1 and CDR2: SGHAT and FQNNGV. V was clipped by 0 bases and J by 5 bases, with 16 bases between them. CDR3 length: 16 amino acids. CDR3 protein: CASSLETGGGLETQYF. CDR3 coding DNA: TGTGCCAGCAGCTTAGAGACCGGAGGGGGTTTGGAGACCCAGTACTTC.

Of note for this clonotype: Germline is not matched at one junction end, which may reflect a read error. The CDR3: CASRFSDEQYF. CDR3 sequence (DNA): TGTGCCAGCCGGTTCTCCGACGAGCAGTACTTC. V and J are TRBV9 and TRBJ2-7; no firm D call. The CDR3 is 11 amino acids. Germline V gene sequence: CDR1 SGDLS, CDR2 YYNGEE.

The gene calls are TRBV20-1 and TRBJ2-2, with TRBD2 matching over 9 bases. After removal of 2 bases from V and 7 bases from J, the junction contained 14 bases not matched to a gene. Germline assignment: CDR1 DFQATT and CDR2 SNEGSKA (reference sequence). This CDR3 spans 17 amino acids. CDR3 protein: CSARILPLGAGGGELFF. Written as DNA, the CDR3 is TGCAGTGCTAGAATCCTCCCTTTGGGAGCGGGAGGCGGGGAGCTGTTTTTT.

This chain joins TRBV20-1 and TRBJ2-2; D ambiguous. Germline V gene data show CDR1 as DFQATT and CDR2 as SNEGSKA (reference sequence). The CDR3 length is 11 residues. V lost 3 bases, J lost 8 bases, and 7 bases lay in between. The CDR3 region is CSARERGELFF. The CDR3, as DNA: TGCAGTGCTAGGGAACGAGGGGAGCTGTTTTTT.

This chain uses TRBV20-1 with TRBJ2-2; D remains unclear. Germline V gives CDR1 DFQATT, CDR2 SNEGSKA (reference sequence). Deletions cut 0 bases from V and 7 bases from J, with 3 bases between. The CDR3 sequence is 11 residues long. In nucleotides, the CDR3 is TGCAGTGCTAGAGAAGGCGGGGAGCTGTTTTTT. Residues: CSAREGGELFF.

V is TRBV14 and J is TRBJ1-4; 12 bases fit TRBD1. Germline V lookup: CDR1 SGHDN, CDR2 FVKESK. The junction had 10 bases not matched to a gene; V was cut back by 4 bases and J by 7 bases. The CDR3 runs to 17 residues. CDR3 sequence: CASSLYTGTGGSEKLFF. DNA of the CDR3: TGTGCCAGCAGCCTCTATACCGGGACAGGGGGCAGTGAAAAACTGTTTTTT.

In the case of this clonotype: Since a much larger clone is just one base distant, this may be a read error. This chain uses TRBV19 with TRBJ1-5; D is uncertain. There are 13 residues in the CDR3. Trimming shortened V by 3 bases and J by 3 bases, and 6 bases separated the two germline ends. Looked up from germline, CDR1 is LNHDA and CDR2 is SQIVND (reference sequence). The CDR3 sequence is CASSIANNQPQHF. DNA of the CDR3: TGTGCCAGTAGTATCGCCAACAATCAGCCCCAGCATTTT.

Ten or more counts support this clonotype. The chain employs TRBV7-8 and TRBJ1-5; no definite D call. This CDR3 spans 15 amino acids. The germline V gene has CDR1 SGHVS and CDR2 FQNEAQ. Trimming cost V 0 bases and J 1 base, with 7 bases left between them. The DNA for the CDR3 is TGTGCCAGCAGCTTAGCCAGACACAGCAATCAGCCCCAGCATTTT. Amino acids: CASSLARHSNQPQHF.

The V and J genes are TRBV5-6 and TRBJ2-6; possibly TRBD2 for D (6 bases). The CDR3 extends over 15 amino acids. Per the germline V gene, CDR1 is SGHDT and CDR2 is YYEEEE. CDR3 DNA: TGTGTCACCCACGAGGAGGGCAGTGGGGCCAACGTCCTGACTTTC. Residues: CVTHEEGSGANVLTF.

This clonotype has ten or more counts. This rearrangement joins TRBV25-1 to TRBJ1-6, with D unclear. The CDR3 is made up of 15 amino acids. V lost 3 bases to trimming and J lost 13 bases, with 19 bases between them. Germline V gene data show CDR1 as MGHDK and CDR2 as SYGVNS. CDR3 sequence reads: CASSDSQSSLSPLHF. CDR3 DNA: TGTGCCAGCAGTGACTCTCAGTCATCTCTTTCTCCCCTCCACTTT.

In its sample, this clonotype was seen a few times. The V call is TRBV4-2, the J call TRBJ1-2; TRBD1 aligns across 7 bases. J lost 6 bases, V lost 8 bases, and 15 bases had no gene match. The CDR3 sequence is 15 residues long. Germline CDR1 and CDR2: LGHNA and YNFKEQ. The CDR3, as DNA: TGTGCCAGCTCACCACCGACAGGGAGGAGTGATGGCTACACCTTC. Translating it yields CASSPPTGRSDGYTF.

As to this clonotype: The junction does not match germline at one end; this may be a read error. The gene calls are TRBV19 and TRBJ1-4, with 8 bases identical to TRBD1. Per germline, CDR1 LNHDA and CDR2 SQIVND (reference sequence). CDR3 length: 16 residues. The CDR3 here is CTSGGQATLTNEKLFF. As DNA, the CDR3 is TGTACCAGCGGGGGACAGGCTACCCTAACTAATGAAAAACTGTTTTTT.

This clonotype was recorded at least ten times. This sequence joins TRBV15 and TRBJ1-2, with TRBD1 matching over 9 bases. V was pared by 1 base and J by 2 bases, with 5 bases of the junction left unmatched. This CDR3 has 16 amino acids. Germline values: CDR1 LNHNV, CDR2 YYDKDF (reference sequence). CDR3 loop: CATSRGDRVGNYGYTF. In DNA form, the CDR3 reads TGTGCCACCAGCAGAGGGGACAGGGTAGGGAACTATGGCTACACCTTC.

This sequence joins TRBV27 and TRBJ1-6, with D maybe TRBD1 (5 bases). Germline CDR1 reads MNHEY; CDR2 reads SMNVEV (reference sequence). This CDR3 spans 14 amino acids. The V gene lost 7 bases and the J gene lost 9 bases, with 16 bases spanning the gap. In DNA, the CDR3 is TGTGCCAGCAAATCGGAGGGGCAAAGTTCACCCCTCCACTTT. Its protein is CASKSEGQSSPLHF.